This T cell receptor (beta chain) appears in the sequencing data of a study of T cells in Graves' hyperthyroidism and ophthalmopathy. General study findings and limits: Prediction of ophthalmopathy progression came a median around 6 months pre-onset. In the blood, most expanded thyroid clonotypes above 0.001 appeared as well.

Thyroid ultrasound and orbital computed tomography, with clinical symptoms and serum thyroxine and TRAb, informed diagnoses. This clonotype was seen ten or more times. The antigen is not known. The investigators amplified TCR beta CDR3 regions from RNA transcripts. Initially, a first-round RT-PCR of the TCR CDR3 employed the HTBI primer set. MiXCR was run by TCRdb on the multiplex PCR reads, yielding one entry per CDR3 protein. The top ten clones hold about 56% of a sample with under 250,000 distinct CDR3 sequences, approximately 16% of them seen once. Germline V gene lookup returns CDR1 SGHTA and CDR2 FQGNSA. This CDR3 comprises 15 residues. V trimming: 5 bases; J trimming: 1 base; junction bases outside the gene matches: 8.

The rearrangement links TRBV7-2 to TRBJ2-7; 7 nucleotides align to TRBD1. Sequenced material: blood. This TCR came from a woman aged 45-65 years with Graves' hyperthyroidism. CDR3 sequence: CASSRPGQRSYEQYF. The DNA for the CDR3 is TGTGCCAGCAGCCGACCGGGACAGCGTTCCTACGAGCAGTACTTC.